This entry lists 24 T cell receptor beta chains sequenced from one sample in a study of blood T cell repertoires in COVID-19. TCRdb's copy holds only in-frame clones and misses some; the assay was immunoSEQ multiplex PCR. The sample shows hundreds of thousands of clones, 85% of them seen only once. The material sequenced was PBMCs or T cells enriched from blood (not recorded which). These receptors were obtained from a woman aged 45-59 years with acute COVID-19.

The V call is TRBV7-2, the J call TRBJ1-5, with a tentative D call TRBD1 (6 bases). Germline V gives CDR1 SGHTA, CDR2 FQGNSA. Trimming left V 5 bases short and J 0 bases short, with 11 bases between. This CDR3 is built from 15 residues. The CDR3 DNA follows: TGTGCCAGCAGCGTCCAGGGGTATAGCAATCAGCCCCAGCATTTT. It encodes CASSVQGYSNQPQHF.

This clone turned up a few times. Other nucleotide sequences from this sample produce the same CDR3. The chain joins TRBV5-1 to TRBJ1-1; D might be TRBD1 (5 bases). The V end lost 0 bases, the J end lost 4 bases, and 7 bases lay between the germline ends. From germline, CDR1 is SGHRS and CDR2 YFSETQ. This CDR3 has 13 residues. CDR3 sequence reads: CASSLAGATEAFF. The CDR3 DNA reads as TGCGCCAGCAGCTTGGCTGGGGCCACTGAAGCTTTCTTT.

This clone was seen only once. V gene TRBV7-2 combines with J gene TRBJ1-2, with D tentatively TRBD1 (5 bases). CDR3 size: 13 residues. Germline CDR1 is SGHTA and CDR2 is FQGNSA. V lost 3 bases and J 8 bases, leaving 13 bases between the germline ends. The CDR3 sequence: CASSLGGVSGYTF. CDR3 coding DNA: TGTGCCAGCAGCTTGGGAGGGGTTAGCGGCTACACCTTC.

This clone was detected only once. This rearrangement joins TRBV19 to TRBJ2-1; D unclear. V was shortened by 3 bases and J by 7 bases, with 13 bases between the two germline ends. The CDR3 covers 14 residues. The germline V gene encodes CDR1 LNHDA and CDR2 SQIVND (reference sequence). For the CDR3, the DNA is TGTGCCAGTAGTATTGGTAGAACGGTTAATGAGCAGTTCTTC. Its protein is CASSIGRTVNEQFF.

The chain has TRBV20-1 and TRBJ1-5, with D perhaps matching TRBD1 (6 bases). V was clipped by 5 bases and J by 2 bases, with 13 bases between them. The CDR3 has 14 residues. In germline, CDR1 is DFQATT, CDR2 SNEGSKA (reference sequence). CDR3 DNA: TGCAGTGCTGGTGGGGGGCTTGGCAATCAGCCCCAGCATTTT. It codes for CSAGGGLGNQPQHF.

To note about this clone: Other DNA sequences from this sample encode an identical CDR3 as well. The chain joins TRBV3-1 (or the pseudogene TRBV3-2) to TRBJ2-7; D possibly corresponds to TRBD1 (6 bases). Germline CDR1 and CDR2: LGHDT and YNNKEL (reference sequence). V was clipped by 6 bases and J by 2 bases, with 11 bases between them. This CDR3 has 13 amino acids. CDR3 in amino acids: CASSRTGPYEQYF. CDR3 sequence (DNA): TGTGCCAGCAGTCGTACAGGGCCCTACGAGCAGTACTTC.

The rearrangement uses TRBV9 and TRBJ2-5; 10 positions agree with TRBD2. CDR1 SGDLS and CDR2 YYNGEE come from the germline V gene. Trimming removed 0 bases from V and 5 bases from J; junction bases left unmatched: 7. This CDR3 comprises 16 residues. As DNA, the CDR3 is TGTGCCAGCAGCGTAGGAACTAGCGGGGTCGGGGAGACCCAGTACTTC. It encodes CASSVGTSGVGETQYF.

CDR3 coding DNA: TGTGCCAGCAGTCCCACAGGGGACACTGAAGCTTTCTTT. This sequence encodes CASSPTGDTEAFF. The V gene is TRBV12-3 or TRBV12-4, the J gene TRBJ1-1; TRBD1 matches 7 bases. With V trimmed by 5 bases and J by 3 bases, 3 bases remained unmatched. This CDR3 is 13 amino acids long.

The chain recombines TRBV20-1 with TRBJ1-2, with unresolved D. Trimming shortened V by 6 bases and J by 3 bases, and 8 bases separated the two germline ends. Germline V gene data show CDR1 as DFQATT and CDR2 as SNEGSKA (reference sequence). The CDR3 is 11 amino acids. This CDR3 is CSARLDYGYTF. The DNA of the CDR3 is TGCAGTGCCAGACTTGACTATGGCTACACCTTC.

This clone was seen a handful of times. The V gene is TRBV28, the J gene TRBJ2-1, with D maybe TRBD2 (6 bases). The length of the CDR3 is 16 residues. The germline V and J ends were trimmed by 6 bases and 5 bases, with 20 bases remaining between them. CDR1 and CDR2 from the germline V gene are MDHEN and SYDVKM. DNA of the CDR3: TGTGCCAGCAGCGTGACTAGGGGCGCATCAGACAATGAGCAGTTCTTC. Amino acids: CASSVTRGASDNEQFF.

The chain is built from TRBV29-1 and TRBJ2-1; D might be TRBD2 (6 bases). V was trimmed by 7 bases and J by 8 bases, leaving 15 bases between them. The CDR3 length is 12 residues. From germline, CDR1 is SQVTM and CDR2 ANQGSEA. The CDR3 DNA is TGCAGCGCAGAGACTAGAAACTATGAGCAGTTCTTC. It yields the protein CSAETRNYEQFF.

CDR3 sequence reads: CASSQFSPQEAGNGYTF. For the CDR3, the DNA is TGCGCCAGCAGCCAATTTTCACCACAAGAGGCAGGGAATGGCTACACCTTC. This chain joins TRBV4-3 and TRBJ1-2; D is perhaps TRBD1 (5 bases). The CDR3 contains 17 residues. The germline V and J ends were trimmed by 2 bases and 6 bases, with 22 bases remaining between them. The germline V gene encodes CDR1 LGHNA and CDR2 YSLEER.

V usage is TRBV5-1 and J usage is TRBJ1-4; D might be TRBD1 (5 bases). The CDR3 runs to 17 residues. Germline V gene sequence: CDR1 SGHRS, CDR2 YFSETQ. V gave up 4 bases and J gave up 0 bases, with 16 bases separating them. For the CDR3, the DNA is TGCGCCAGCAGCCCAGGGATCCTCGCTACAACTAATGAAAAACTGTTTTTT. Protein sequence: CASSPGILATTNEKLFF.

V and J are TRBV5-1 and TRBJ1-2; D remains unclear. The germline gives CDR1 SGHRS, CDR2 YFSETQ. CDR3 length: 15 amino acids. Between the trimmed V and J ends, which lost 2 bases and 2 bases, there was a span of 13 bases. The CDR3 DNA sequence: TGCGCCAGCAGCTTCGAGGGAGCAACAAACTATGGCTACACCTTC. Translating it yields CASSFEGATNYGYTF.

This clone was detected only a few times. V is TRBV5-1 and J is TRBJ2-7, with 9 bases lining up with TRBD1. The V segment lost 4 bases and the J segment 2 bases; nucleotides outside the gene matches: 4. This CDR3 has 14 amino acids. CDR1 SGHRS and CDR2 YFSETQ come from the germline V gene. The CDR3 loop is CASSTGTGTYEQYF. The CDR3 DNA is TGCGCCAGCAGCACCGGGACAGGGACCTACGAGCAGTACTTC.

This clone was recorded once. J is TRBJ1-1 and V is TRBV30, with TRBD1 as a possible D gene (5 bases). Germline V gene sequence: CDR1 GTSNPN, CDR2 SVGIG (reference sequence). This CDR3 spans 16 amino acids. V lost 2 bases and J 1 base, leaving 17 bases between the germline ends. CDR3 nucleotide sequence: TGTGCCTGGAGTTTAGGAGGGGCTCAAAGGAACACTGAAGCTTTCTTT. As protein: CAWSLGGAQRNTEAFF.

This clone occurred a few times. The rearrangement joins TRBV11-2 to TRBJ2-1; D is possibly TRBD2 (6 bases). This CDR3 is 14 amino acids long. Germline V gene sequence: CDR1 SGHAT, CDR2 FQNNGV. Trimming cost V 2 bases and J 5 bases, with 10 bases left between them. The CDR3 here is CASSLFLADNEQFF. CDR3 nucleotides: TGTGCCAGCAGCTTATTTTTAGCGGACAATGAGCAGTTCTTC. The full variable domain, its missing parts supplied by reference TRBV11-2 and TRBJ2-1, is EAGVAQSPRYKIIEKRQSVAFWCNPISGHATLYWYQQILGQGPKLLIQFQNNGVVDDSQLPKDRFSAERLKGVDSTLKIQPAKLEDSAVYLCASSLFLADNEQFFGPGTRLTVL.

The gene calls are TRBV3-1 (or the pseudogene TRBV3-2) and TRBJ1-6; a weak D match, TRBD1 (5 bases). The CDR3 sequence is 16 residues long. The V end was cut by 4 bases, the J end by 0 bases, with 10 bases between. The germline CDR1 and CDR2 sequences are LGHDT and YNNKEL (reference sequence). CDR3 nucleotide sequence: TGTGCCAGCAGCCCTCGACAGAACTCCTATAATTCACCCCTCCACTTT. Translation gives CASSPRQNSYNSPLHF.

This clone has a single count. The chain has TRBV9 and TRBJ1-3; TRBD1 agrees at 10 bases. V dropped 3 bases and J dropped 6; count of bases not matched to a gene: 6. Germline CDR1 SGDLS, CDR2 YYNGEE. The CDR3 runs 15 residues. CDR3 sequence (DNA): TGTGCCAGCAGCGGCGGACAGGGGGGCATAAACACCATATATTTT. Its translation is CASSGGQGGINTIYF.

The rearrangement uses TRBV7-9 and TRBJ2-3; the match to TRBD2 covers 15 bases. V shed 0 bases and J 1 base; nucleotides not matched to a gene: 5. This CDR3 spans 19 amino acids. Looked up from germline, CDR1 is SEHNR and CDR2 is FQNEAQ (reference sequence). CDR3 DNA sequence: TGTGCCAGCAGCTTAGCGCGGGGACTAGCGGGGGGACGCACAGATACGCAGTATTTT. Encoded protein: CASSLARGLAGGRTDTQYF.

This chain uses TRBV7-8 with TRBJ1-6; TRBD1 might be the D (6 bases). From germline, CDR1 is SGHVS and CDR2 FQNEAQ. The CDR3 is 15 amino acids. V was clipped by 2 bases and J by 7 bases, with 12 bases between them. The chain's CDR3 is CASSLYRVSNSPLHF. The CDR3 coding sequence is TGTGCCAGCAGCTTATACAGGGTTAGCAATTCACCCCTCCACTTT.

The chain has TRBV6-5 and TRBJ1-2; 9 positions match TRBD1. J gave up 7 bases and V 4 bases, and 7 bases lay outside the gene matches. The CDR3 has 14 residues. The germline V gene encodes CDR1 MNHEY and CDR2 SVGAGI. CDR3 protein: CASSSSADRGGYTF. CDR3 nucleotides: TGTGCCAGCAGTTCATCAGCGGACAGGGGTGGCTACACCTTC.

The chain recombines TRBV9 with TRBJ1-2; 10 positions match TRBD1. Germline CDR1 reads SGDLS; CDR2 reads YYNGEE. The J segment lost 1 base and the V segment lost 4 bases, leaving 10 bases of the junction unmatched. The CDR3 runs 17 residues. The CDR3 is CASSHPETGGHNYGYTF. CDR3 DNA sequence: TGTGCCAGCAGCCATCCGGAGACAGGGGGCCATAACTATGGCTACACCTTC.

This clone has just one count. The genes are TRBV5-5 and TRBJ2-1, with D perhaps TRBD2 (5 bases). The CDR3 length is 12 residues. The germline gives CDR1 SGHKS, CDR2 YYEKEE (reference sequence). Trimming pared 5 bases from V and 8 bases from J, leaving 11 bases between. CDR3: CASRIATHEQFF. For the CDR3, the DNA is TGTGCCAGCAGGATAGCGACTCATGAGCAGTTCTTC.